This T cell receptor beta chain was observed in a study of blood T cell repertoires in COVID-19. Original data processing: Amplified reference gene primers provided the basis for estimating nucleated cell counts. TCRdb's table, derived via immunoSEQ multiplex PCR, lists solely in-frame clones and lacks some. V, J and clone size reflect that table, while D and trimming were determined from the DNA. The table records roughly 340,000 clones, about 90% of them present only once. This clone appeared a single time. With V trimmed by 6 bases and J by 2 bases, 3 bases remained unmatched. The CDR3 is 13 amino acids.

The gene calls are TRBV12-3 or TRBV12-4 and TRBJ2-7; 8 bases are a match to TRBD1. This TCR was sampled from a woman in her 70s with COVID-19, enrolled during active disease. Specimen: peripheral blood. CDR3 region: CASRPGGAYEQYF. CDR3 coding DNA: TGTGCCAGCAGGCCAGGGGGCGCCTACGAGCAGTACTTC.